This T cell receptor (beta chain) was retrieved from a study of cytomegalovirus exposure and HLA in healthy donors. This table comes from immunoSEQ multiplex PCR, and its TCRdb copy is limited to in-frame clones, with some not included. The top ten clones hold roughly 5% of a sample with more than 90,000 clones, 86% of them seen once. In the case of this clone: Its target is unknown.

Regarding the study as a whole: Clusters of TCRs from the first cohort tended to co-occur in the 120 validation repertoires (as a later analysis found). With high specificity and sensitivity, the classifier reportedly diagnosed cytomegalovirus status. The study put 150 to 200 TCR beta chains on its list as cytomegalovirus-associated.

This CDR3 region has 15 residues. V was pared by 4 bases and J by 5 bases, with 18 bases between. CDR1 SGHVS and CDR2 FQNEAQ come from the germline V gene. The specimen was PBMCs. This TCR derives from a man aged 18 to 30 in good health and CMV-seronegative. This sequence joins TRBV7-8 and TRBJ2-7; D is perhaps TRBD1 (7 bases). For the CDR3, the DNA is TGTGCCAGCAGCTGGAAGACAGGGCGGGGCGACGAGCAGTACTTC. Translated, it gives CASSWKTGRGDEQYF.